This TCR beta chain originates from a study of post-analysis software for immune sequencing data. The CDR3 has 15 residues. CDR1 and CDR2 (germline): MDHEN, SYDVKM. V was clipped by 6 bases and J by 6 bases; unmatched bases: 10. Regarding the study as a whole: TRBV segments more frequent in patients than in controls numbered five and included TRBV5-6, TRBV5-1 and TRBV20-1. Diversity measured as normalized Chao1 was significantly lower in multiple sclerosis patients than in controls.

Unique molecular identifiers were built into the TCR beta cDNA libraries. Each CDR3 protein is one row after TCRdb ran MiXCR on the PCR reads. The repertoire has approximately 770,000 distinct CDR3 sequences, 46% of them found once; the top ten carry roughly 4.9%. With regard to this clonotype: Its target is unknown.

The sample taken for sequencing was blood. The origin of this receptor is a girl aged 5 to 17 with multiple sclerosis. The chain uses TRBV28 and TRBJ2-3; 9 bases agree with TRBD1. The CDR3 sequence: CASSNPGTGRDTQYF. The CDR3, as DNA: TGTGCCAGCAGCAATCCCGGGACAGGGCGCGATACGCAGTATTTT.